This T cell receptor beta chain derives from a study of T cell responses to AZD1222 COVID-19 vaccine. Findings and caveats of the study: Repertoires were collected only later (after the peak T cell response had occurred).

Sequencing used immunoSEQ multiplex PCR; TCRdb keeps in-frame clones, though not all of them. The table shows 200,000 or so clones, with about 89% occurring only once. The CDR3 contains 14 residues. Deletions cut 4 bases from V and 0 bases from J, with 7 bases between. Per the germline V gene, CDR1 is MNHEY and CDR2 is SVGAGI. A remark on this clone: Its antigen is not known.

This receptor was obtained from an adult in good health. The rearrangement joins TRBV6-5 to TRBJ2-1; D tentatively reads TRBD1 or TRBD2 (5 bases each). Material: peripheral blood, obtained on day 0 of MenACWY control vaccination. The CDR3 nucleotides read TGTGCCAGCAGTTCGGGGCTCTCCTACAATGAGCAGTTCTTC. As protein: CASSSGLSYNEQFF.